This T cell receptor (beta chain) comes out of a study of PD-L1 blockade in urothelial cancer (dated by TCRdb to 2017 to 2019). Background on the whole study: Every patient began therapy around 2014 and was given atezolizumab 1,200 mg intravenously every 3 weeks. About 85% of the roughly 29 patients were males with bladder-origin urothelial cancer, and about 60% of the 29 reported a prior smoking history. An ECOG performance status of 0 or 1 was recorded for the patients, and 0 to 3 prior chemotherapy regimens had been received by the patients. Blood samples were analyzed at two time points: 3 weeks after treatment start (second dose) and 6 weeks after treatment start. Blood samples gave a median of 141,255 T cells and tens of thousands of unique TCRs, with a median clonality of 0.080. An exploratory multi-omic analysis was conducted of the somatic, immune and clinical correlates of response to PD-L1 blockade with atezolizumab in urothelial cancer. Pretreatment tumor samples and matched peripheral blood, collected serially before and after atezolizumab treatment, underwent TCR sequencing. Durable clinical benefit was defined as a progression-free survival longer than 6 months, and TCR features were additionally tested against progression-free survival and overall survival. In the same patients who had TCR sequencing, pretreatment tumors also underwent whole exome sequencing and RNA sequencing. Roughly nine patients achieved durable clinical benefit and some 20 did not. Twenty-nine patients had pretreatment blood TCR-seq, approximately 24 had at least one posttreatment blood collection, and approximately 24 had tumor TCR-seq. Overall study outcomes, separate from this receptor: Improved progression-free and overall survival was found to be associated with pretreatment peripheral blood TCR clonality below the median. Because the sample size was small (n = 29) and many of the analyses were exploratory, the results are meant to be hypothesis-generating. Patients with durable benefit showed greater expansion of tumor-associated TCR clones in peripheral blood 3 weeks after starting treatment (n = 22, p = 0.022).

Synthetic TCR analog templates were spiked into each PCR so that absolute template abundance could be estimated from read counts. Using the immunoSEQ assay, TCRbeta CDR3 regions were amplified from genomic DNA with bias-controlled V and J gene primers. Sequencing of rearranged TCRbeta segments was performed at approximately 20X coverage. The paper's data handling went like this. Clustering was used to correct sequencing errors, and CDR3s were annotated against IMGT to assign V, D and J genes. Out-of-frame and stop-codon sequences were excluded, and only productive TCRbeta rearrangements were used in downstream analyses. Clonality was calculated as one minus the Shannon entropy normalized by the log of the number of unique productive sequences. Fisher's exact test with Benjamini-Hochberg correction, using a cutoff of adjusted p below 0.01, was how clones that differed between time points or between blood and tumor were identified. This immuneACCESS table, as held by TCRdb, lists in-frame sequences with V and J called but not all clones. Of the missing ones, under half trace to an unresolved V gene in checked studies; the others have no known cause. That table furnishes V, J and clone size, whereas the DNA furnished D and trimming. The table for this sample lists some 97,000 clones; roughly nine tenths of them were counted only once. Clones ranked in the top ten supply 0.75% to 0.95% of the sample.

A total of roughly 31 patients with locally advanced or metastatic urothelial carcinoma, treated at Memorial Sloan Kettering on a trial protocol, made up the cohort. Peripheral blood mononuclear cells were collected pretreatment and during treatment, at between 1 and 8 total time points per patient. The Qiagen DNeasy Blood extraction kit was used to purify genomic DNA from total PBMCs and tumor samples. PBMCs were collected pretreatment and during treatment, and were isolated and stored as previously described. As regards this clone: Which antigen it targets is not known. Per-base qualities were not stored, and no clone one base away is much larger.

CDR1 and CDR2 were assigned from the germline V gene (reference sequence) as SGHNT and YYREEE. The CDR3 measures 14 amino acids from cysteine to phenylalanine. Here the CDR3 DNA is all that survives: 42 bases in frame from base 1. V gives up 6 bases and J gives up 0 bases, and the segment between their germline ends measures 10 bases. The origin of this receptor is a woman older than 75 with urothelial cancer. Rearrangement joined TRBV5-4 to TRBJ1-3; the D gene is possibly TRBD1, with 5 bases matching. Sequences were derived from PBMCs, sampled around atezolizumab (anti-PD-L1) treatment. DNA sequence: TGTGCCAGCATACCACAGGCCTCTGGAAACACCATATATTTT. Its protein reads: CASIPQASGNTIYF.